The sample holds one count of the clone carrying this TCR beta chain. Here immunoSEQ multiplex PCR was the method, and the copy in TCRdb shows in-frame clones only, minus some. The sample lists about 230,000 clones, 84% occurring once. The data belong to a study of blood T cell repertoires in COVID-19. The overall study: PBMCs, B-cell-depleted T cells, or T cells provided the cDNA or gDNA that made up the material.

The CDR3 loop spans 14 amino acids. CDR1 MNHEY and CDR2 SVGEGT come from the germline V gene. The ends lost 5 bases at V and 4 bases at J; junction bases unmatched: 8. The sample taken for sequencing was peripheral blood. The clonotype comes from a man aged 35-49 years who had recovered from COVID-19. The rearrangement joins TRBV6-2 or TRBV6-3 to TRBJ2-7; TRBD2 aligns across 7 bases. This CDR3 reads CASSRGAGVYEQYF. CDR3 DNA sequence: TGTGCCAGCAGTCGAGGGGCGGGGGTATACGAGCAGTACTTC.